This T cell receptor (beta chain) was recorded in a study of T cells in women clearing cervical HPV infection. This clone is medium-sized by frequency. The read terminates 3 residues before the CDR3 end, so the remaining end is supplied by the germline J gene. The assay was immunoSEQ multiplex PCR, and TCRdb's table has in-frame clones only and misses some. Across approximately 26,000 clones, the top ten clones capture approximately 12% of the sample. The CDR3 length is 15 residues. CDR1 KGHSH and CDR2 LQKENI come from the germline V gene. Losses at the gene ends were 6 bases for V and 5 bases for J; bases not matched to a gene: 4.

The receptor was derived from a woman between 18 and 70 years old with a cervical HPV16 infection that either progressed to CIN3+ or cleared (not recorded which). Specimen: blood buffy coat. This chain links TRBV18 with TRBJ2-3, with 14 bases fitting TRBD2. CDR3 region: CASSPGLAGGDTQYF. The sequenced CDR3 bases are TGTGCCAGCTCCCCTGGACTAGCGGGAGGAGATACG.